This is a list of T cell receptor beta chains from one sample in a study of identical twins. TCRdb re-derived calls from the 5' RACE reads in MiXCR, one entry per CDR3 protein. The sample includes approximately 890,000 distinct CDR3 sequences, 9% to 15% of them seen just once. This sample was also put to use in a study of yellow fever vaccine responses in identical twins.

The sequencing sample was made of PBMCs. The receptor source for this set is a woman aged 18-29 years in good health. Each CDR3 is given with its conserved first and last residue. A D gene is named only where the DNA matches it firmly. A row's size may be missing; if present it is once, few, many or a size class.

v_gene	abundance	j_gene	d_gene	len	CDR3nt	CDR3aa
TRBV27	few	TRBJ2-3	-	16	TGTGCCAGCAGTTTATCGACAGAAGGTAGTTTGGATACGCAGTATTTT	CASSLSTEGSLDTQYF
TRBV7-9	few	TRBJ2-2	TRBD1	16	TGTGCCAGCAGCGAGGACAGGTCGTCTAACACCGGGGAGCTGTTTTTT	CASSEDRSSNTGELFF
TRBV2	-	TRBJ2-1	TRBD2	13	TGTGCCAGCAGTGTTAGCGGGAGAGAGGAGCAGTTCTTC	CASSVSGREEQFF
TRBV12-3/TRBV12-4	-	TRBJ2-7	-	14	TGTGCCAGCAGTCTAAGTCTAGGGTCCCACGAGCAGTACTTC	CASSLSLGSHEQYF
TRBV18	many	TRBJ1-1	-	18	TGTGCCAGCTCACCACCGGGGGGCCCCGGGACGGTGAACACTGAAGCTTTCTTT	CASSPPGGPGTVNTEAFF
TRBV4-1	few	TRBJ1-2	TRBD1	14	TGCGCCAGCAGCCAAACCGACAGGGATTATGGCTACACCTTC	CASSQTDRDYGYTF
TRBV4-2	-	TRBJ1-1	-	15	TGTGCCAGCAGCCAAGATGGGCAAGTGAACACTGAAGCTTTCTTT	CASSQDGQVNTEAFF
TRBV5-1	many	TRBJ2-1	TRBD2	19	TGCGCCAGCAGCTTGGGGGGTCTAGCGGACACGAGCTCCTACAATGAGCAGTTCTTC	CASSLGGLADTSSYNEQFF
TRBV5-1	-	TRBJ2-5	TRBD2	18	TGCGCCAGCAGCTTGGAACCGGGACTAGCGGTACCCAAAGAGACCCAGTACTTC	CASSLEPGLAVPKETQYF
TRBV12-3/TRBV12-4	-	TRBJ2-1	TRBD2	14	TGTGCCAGCAGACTAGCGGGAGCAGGCGATGAGCAGTTCTTC	CASRLAGAGDEQFF
TRBV5-1	few	TRBJ2-7	TRBD2	13	TGCGCCAGCAGTGCGGGAGTGTCCTACGAGCAGTACTTC	CASSAGVSYEQYF
TRBV12-3/TRBV12-4	many	TRBJ1-4	-	16	TGTGCCAGCAGTTTAGGTCTTGGCAGGGAGTATGAAAAACTGTTTTTT	CASSLGLGREYEKLFF
TRBV14	-	TRBJ2-5	-	16	TGTGCCAGCAGCCAAGAAAAGGGGACCCTCCAAGAGACCCAGTACTTC	CASSQEKGTLQETQYF
TRBV6-1	-	TRBJ2-7	-	13	TGTGCCAGCACCCCCGCAGGAGCCTACGAGCAGTACTTC	CASTPAGAYEQYF
TRBV24-1	few	TRBJ2-1	-	16	TGTGCCACCAGTGATCGTGGGGGGCGCGGATCCAATGAGCAGTTCTTC	CATSDRGGRGSNEQFF
TRBV6-5	few	TRBJ2-2	TRBD1	16	TGTGCCAGCAGTTATTCGGACAGGGGATTCTCCGGGGAGCTGTTTTTT	CASSYSDRGFSGELFF
TRBV4-1	-	TRBJ2-5	TRBD1	16	TGCGCCAGCAGCCAACCTCTAGACAGGGTTGGGGAGACCCAGTACTTC	CASSQPLDRVGETQYF
TRBV29-1	-	TRBJ1-1	-	12	TGCAGCGTGGGCCCAGCGGACACTGAAGCTTTCTTT	CSVGPADTEAFF
TRBV3-1	few	TRBJ1-2	TRBD1	13	TGTGCCAGCAGCATCGACAGGGGGAGAGGCTACACCTTC	CASSIDRGRGYTF
TRBV11-2	many	TRBJ1-1	-	14	TGTGCCAGCAGCTTAGGACACACGAACACTGAAGCTTTCTTT	CASSLGHTNTEAFF
TRBV5-1	many	TRBJ2-2	TRBD1	15	TGCGCCAGCAGCTCCCGGACAGGGGACACCGGGGAGCTGTTTTTT	CASSSRTGDTGELFF
TRBV15	few	TRBJ2-5	-	17	TGTGCCACCAGCAGAGGGGGGATGCTCGGGGGCTCAGAGACCCAGTACTTC	CATSRGGMLGGSETQYF
TRBV29-1	few	TRBJ2-3	TRBD2	15	TGCAGCGCCGCGGGACTAGCGGGAGTCACAGATACGCAGTATTTT	CSAAGLAGVTDTQYF
TRBV24-1	few	TRBJ2-3	-	14	TGTGCCACCGCGTCGGGAGTGGGTACAGATACGCAGTATTTT	CATASGVGTDTQYF
TRBV5-5	few	TRBJ2-1	TRBD2	17	TGTGCCAGCAGCCAGAATTATGGGACTAGCGGGACGACTGAGCAGTTCTTC	CASSQNYGTSGTTEQFF